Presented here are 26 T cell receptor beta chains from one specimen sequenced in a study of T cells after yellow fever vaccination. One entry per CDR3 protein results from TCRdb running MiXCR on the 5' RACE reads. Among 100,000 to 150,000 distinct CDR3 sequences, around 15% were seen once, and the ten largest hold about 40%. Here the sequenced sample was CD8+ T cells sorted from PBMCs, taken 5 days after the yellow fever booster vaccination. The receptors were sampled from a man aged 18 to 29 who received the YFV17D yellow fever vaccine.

CDR3 loop: CASSPQTVFYGYTF. Written as DNA, the CDR3 is TGTGCCAGCAGCCCGCAGACGGTTTTCTATGGCTACACCTTC. This sequence joins TRBV7-9 and TRBJ1-2; D uncertain. Germline lookup yields CDR1 SEHNR and CDR2 FQNEAQ (reference sequence). Trimming shortened V by 5 bases and J by 4 bases, and 14 bases separated the two germline ends. The CDR3 loop spans 14 amino acids.

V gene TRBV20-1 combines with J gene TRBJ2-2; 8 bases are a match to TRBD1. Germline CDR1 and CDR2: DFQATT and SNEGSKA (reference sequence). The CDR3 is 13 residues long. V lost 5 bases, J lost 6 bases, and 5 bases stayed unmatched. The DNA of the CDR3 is TGCAGTGCTGGGGACAGGACCTCCGGGGAGCTGTTTTTT. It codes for CSAGDRTSGELFF.

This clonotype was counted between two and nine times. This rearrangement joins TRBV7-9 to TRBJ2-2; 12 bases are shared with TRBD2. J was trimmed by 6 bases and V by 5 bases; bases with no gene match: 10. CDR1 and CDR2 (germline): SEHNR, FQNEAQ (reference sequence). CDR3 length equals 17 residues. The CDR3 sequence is CASSPPASGGAPGELFF. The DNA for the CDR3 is TGTGCCAGCAGCCCCCCGGCTAGCGGGGGGGCCCCCGGGGAGCTGTTTTTT.

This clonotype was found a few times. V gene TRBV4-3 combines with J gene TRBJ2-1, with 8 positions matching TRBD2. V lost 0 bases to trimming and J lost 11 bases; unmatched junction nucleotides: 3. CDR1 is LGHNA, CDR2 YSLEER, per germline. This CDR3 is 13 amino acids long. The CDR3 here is CASSQDEREKQFF. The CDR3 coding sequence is TGCGCCAGCAGCCAAGATGAGCGGGAGAAGCAGTTCTTC.

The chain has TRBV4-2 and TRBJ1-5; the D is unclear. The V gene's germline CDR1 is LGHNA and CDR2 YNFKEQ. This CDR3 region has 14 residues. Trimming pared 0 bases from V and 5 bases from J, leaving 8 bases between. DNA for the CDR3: TGTGCCAGCAGCCAAGAACCGGGGTATCAGCCCCAGCATTTT. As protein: CASSQEPGYQPQHF.

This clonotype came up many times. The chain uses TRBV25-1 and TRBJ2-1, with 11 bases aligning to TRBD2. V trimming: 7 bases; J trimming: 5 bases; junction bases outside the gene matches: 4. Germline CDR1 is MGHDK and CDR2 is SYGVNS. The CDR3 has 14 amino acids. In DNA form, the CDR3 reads TGTGCCAGCACCCATAGCGGGGGGGACAATGAGCAGTTCTTC. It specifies CASTHSGGDNEQFF.

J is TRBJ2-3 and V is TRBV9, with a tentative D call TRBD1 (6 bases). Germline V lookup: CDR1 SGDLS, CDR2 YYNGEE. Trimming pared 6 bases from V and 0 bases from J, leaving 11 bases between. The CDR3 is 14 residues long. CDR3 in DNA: TGTGCCAGCAACGAAAGGGGGAGCACAGATACGCAGTATTTT. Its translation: CASNERGSTDTQYF.

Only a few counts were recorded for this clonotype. CDR3 amino acids: CASSPGVGGVSNQPQHF. CDR3 nucleotide sequence: TGCGCCAGCAGCCCGGGAGTAGGGGGAGTGAGCAATCAGCCCCAGCATTTT. The rearrangement links TRBV5-1 to TRBJ1-5, with a tentative D call TRBD1 (6 bases). The CDR3 runs 17 residues. V shed 4 bases and J shed 1 base, with 18 bases lying between them. CDR1 is SGHRS and CDR2 is YFSETQ in the germline V gene. Combining the CDR3 with reference TRBV5-1 and TRBJ1-5 gives the whole variable domain KAGVTQTPRYLIKTRGQQVTLSCSPISGHRSVSWYQQTPGQGLQFLFEYFSETQRNKGNFPGRFSGRQFSNSRSEMNVSTLELGDSALYLCASSPGVGGVSNQPQHFGDGTRLSIL.

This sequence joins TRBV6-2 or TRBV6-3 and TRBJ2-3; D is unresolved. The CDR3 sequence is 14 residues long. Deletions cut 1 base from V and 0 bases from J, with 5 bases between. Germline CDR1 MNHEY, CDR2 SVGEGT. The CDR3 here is CASSYLRSTDTQYF. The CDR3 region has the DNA TGTGCCAGCAGTTACTTACGGAGCACAGATACGCAGTATTTT.

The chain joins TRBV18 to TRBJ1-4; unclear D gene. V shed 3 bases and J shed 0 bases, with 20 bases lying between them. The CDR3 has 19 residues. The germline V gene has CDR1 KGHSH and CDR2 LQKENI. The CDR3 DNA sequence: TGTGCCAGCTCACCTTTTCCTTGGAGCCGCCTTGCAACTAATGAAAAACTGTTTTTT. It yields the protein CASSPFPWSRLATNEKLFF.

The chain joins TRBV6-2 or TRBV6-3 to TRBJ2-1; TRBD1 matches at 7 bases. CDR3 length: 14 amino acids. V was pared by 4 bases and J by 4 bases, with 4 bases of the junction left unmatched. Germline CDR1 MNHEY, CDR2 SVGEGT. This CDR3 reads CASSWGTVYNEQFF. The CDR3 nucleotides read TGTGCCAGCAGTTGGGGGACAGTTTACAATGAGCAGTTCTTC.

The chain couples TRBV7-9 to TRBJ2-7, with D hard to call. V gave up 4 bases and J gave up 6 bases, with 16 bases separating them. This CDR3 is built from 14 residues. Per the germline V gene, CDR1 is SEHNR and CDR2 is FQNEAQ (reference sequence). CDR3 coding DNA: TGTGCCAGCAGCTCCCAGGTCGCGCCCTGCGAGCAGTACTTC. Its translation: CASSSQVAPCEQYF.

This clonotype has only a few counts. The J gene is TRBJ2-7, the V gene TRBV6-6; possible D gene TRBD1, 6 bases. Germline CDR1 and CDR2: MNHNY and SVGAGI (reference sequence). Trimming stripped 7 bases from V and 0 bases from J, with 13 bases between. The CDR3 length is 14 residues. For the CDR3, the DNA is TGTGCCAGCACTCCGGGACATGGCTCCTACGAGCAGTACGTC. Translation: CASTPGHGSYEQYV.

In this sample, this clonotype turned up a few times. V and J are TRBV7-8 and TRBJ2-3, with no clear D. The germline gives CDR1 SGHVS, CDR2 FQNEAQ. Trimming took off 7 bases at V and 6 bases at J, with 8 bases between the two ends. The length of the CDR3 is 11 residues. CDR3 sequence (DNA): TGTGCCAGCACAGGCCCGGATACGCAGTATTTT. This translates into CASTGPDTQYF.

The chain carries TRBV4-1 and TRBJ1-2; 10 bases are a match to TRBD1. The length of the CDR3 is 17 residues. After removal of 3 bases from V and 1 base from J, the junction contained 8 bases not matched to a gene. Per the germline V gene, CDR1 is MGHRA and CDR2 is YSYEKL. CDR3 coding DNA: TGCGCCAGCAGCCATGCCGGGACAGGGGTTATTAACTATGGCTACACCTTC. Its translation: CASSHAGTGVINYGYTF.

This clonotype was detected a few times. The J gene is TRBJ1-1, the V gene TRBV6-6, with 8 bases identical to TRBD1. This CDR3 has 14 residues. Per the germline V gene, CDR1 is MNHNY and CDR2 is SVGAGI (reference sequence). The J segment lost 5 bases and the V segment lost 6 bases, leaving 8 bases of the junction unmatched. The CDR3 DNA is TGTGCCAGCAGCCCAGGCAGGGGGCGAACTGAAGCTTTCTTT. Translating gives CASSPGRGRTEAFF.

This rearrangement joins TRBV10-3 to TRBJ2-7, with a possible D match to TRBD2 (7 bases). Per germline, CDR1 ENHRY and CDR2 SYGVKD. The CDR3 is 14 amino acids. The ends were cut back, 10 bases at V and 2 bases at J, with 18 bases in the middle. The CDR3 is CATRERGGTYEQYV. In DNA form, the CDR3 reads TGTGCCACCCGGGAAAGGGGGGGGACCTACGAGCAGTACGTC.

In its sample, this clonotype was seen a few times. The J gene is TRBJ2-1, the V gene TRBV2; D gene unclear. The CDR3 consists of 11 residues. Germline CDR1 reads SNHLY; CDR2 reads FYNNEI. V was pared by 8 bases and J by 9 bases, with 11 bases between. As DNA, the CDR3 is TGTGCCAGCCGATCACGGACTGAGCAGTTCTTC. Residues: CASRSRTEQFF.

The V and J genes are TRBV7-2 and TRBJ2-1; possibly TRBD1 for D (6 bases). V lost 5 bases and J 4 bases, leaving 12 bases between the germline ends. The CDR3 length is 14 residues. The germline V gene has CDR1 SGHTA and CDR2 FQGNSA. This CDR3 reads CASSPLGQYNEQFF. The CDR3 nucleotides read TGTGCCAGCAGCCCCCTCGGACAGTACAATGAGCAGTTCTTC.

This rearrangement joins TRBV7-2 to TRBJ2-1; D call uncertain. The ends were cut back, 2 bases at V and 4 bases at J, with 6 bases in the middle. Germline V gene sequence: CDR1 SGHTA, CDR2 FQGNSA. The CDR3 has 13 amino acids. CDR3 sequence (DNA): TGTGCCAGCAGCTTATGGGTTTACAATGAGCAGTTCTTC. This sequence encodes CASSLWVYNEQFF.

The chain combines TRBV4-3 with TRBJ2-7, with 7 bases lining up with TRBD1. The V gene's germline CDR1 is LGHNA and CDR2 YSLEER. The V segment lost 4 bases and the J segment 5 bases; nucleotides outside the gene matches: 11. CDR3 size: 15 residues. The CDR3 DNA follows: TGCGCCAGCAGCCCAGTACGAGGGGGCCCCGACGAGCAGTACTTC. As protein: CASSPVRGGPDEQYF.

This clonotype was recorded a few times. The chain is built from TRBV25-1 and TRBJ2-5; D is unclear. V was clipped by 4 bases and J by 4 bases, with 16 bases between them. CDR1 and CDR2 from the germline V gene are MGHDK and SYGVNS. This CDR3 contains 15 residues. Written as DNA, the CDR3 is TGTGCCAGCAGTGCCGGCCCTGGTGAAGTAGAGACCCAGTACTTC. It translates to CASSAGPGEVETQYF.

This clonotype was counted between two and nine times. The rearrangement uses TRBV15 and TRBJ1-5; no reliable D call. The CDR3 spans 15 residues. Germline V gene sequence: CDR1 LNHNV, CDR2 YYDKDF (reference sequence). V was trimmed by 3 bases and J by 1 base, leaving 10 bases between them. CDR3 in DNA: TGTGCCACCAGCAGGGATAGGTGGAGCAATCAGCCCCAGCATTTT. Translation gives CATSRDRWSNQPQHF.

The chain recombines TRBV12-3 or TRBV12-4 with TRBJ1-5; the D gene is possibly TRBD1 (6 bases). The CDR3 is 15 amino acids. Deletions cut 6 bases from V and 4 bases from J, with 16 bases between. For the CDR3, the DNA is TGTGCCAGCAGCCCTGGTTCCAGGGGAAATCAGCCCCAGCATTTT. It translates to CASSPGSRGNQPQHF.

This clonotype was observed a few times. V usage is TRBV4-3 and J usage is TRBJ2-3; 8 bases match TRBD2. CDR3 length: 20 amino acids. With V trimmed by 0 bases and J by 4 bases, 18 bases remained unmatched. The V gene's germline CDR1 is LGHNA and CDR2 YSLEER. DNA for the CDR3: TGCGCCAGCAGCCAAGATCGCCTCAATACAGGATCGCGGGGGGCAGATACGCAGTATTTT. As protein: CASSQDRLNTGSRGADTQYF.

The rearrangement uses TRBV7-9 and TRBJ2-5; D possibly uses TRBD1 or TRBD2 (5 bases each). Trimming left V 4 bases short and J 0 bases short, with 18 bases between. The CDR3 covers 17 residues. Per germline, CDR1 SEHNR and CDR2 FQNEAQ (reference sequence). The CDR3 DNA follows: TGTGCCAGCAGCTCCAGCCCCGGGACGGCGAACCAAGAGACCCAGTACTTC. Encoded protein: CASSSSPGTANQETQYF.